Each of the 13 T cell receptor beta chains below was sequenced from the same sample in a study of regulatory T cells in long-lasting Graves disease. Noted time point: newly diagnosed GD, antithyroid drugs for less than 3 months. From RNA extracted from PBMCs, the TCR library was made. HTBI primers from iRepertoire and Arm-PCR of CDR3 regions yielded the TCR beta libraries. TCRdb processed the multiplex PCR reads anew with MiXCR; each CDR3 protein has one entry. The table records roughly 380,000 distinct CDR3 sequences, 15% to 20% of them present only once. Separately, the same data were catalogued under a study of T cells in Graves' hyperthyroidism and ophthalmopathy.

Sequencing used peripheral blood mononuclear cells (PBMCs), obtained at new diagnosis, from a patient treated with antithyroid drugs. The receptors come from a middle-aged man with Graves disease.

Many counts were recorded for this clonotype. The chain is built from TRBV5-6 and TRBJ2-5; D not certain. In germline, CDR1 is SGHDT, CDR2 YYEEEE. The CDR3 is 15 residues long. V lost 1 base to trimming and J lost 2 bases, with 12 bases between them. The CDR3 reads CASSLSGQPQETQYF. Written as DNA, the CDR3 is TGTGCCAGCAGCTTGTCGGGCCAGCCTCAAGAGACCCAGTACTTC.

This clonotype was detected ten times or more. CDR3 in amino acids: CASSWGSGQVGTQYF. In DNA, the CDR3 is TGTGCCAGCAGCTGGGGTTCGGGACAGGTTGGGACCCAGTACTTC. J is TRBJ2-5 and V is TRBV5-6; 8 bases are a match to TRBD1. The CDR3 contains 15 residues. The V segment lost 3 bases and the J segment 7 bases; nucleotides outside the gene matches: 11. Germline V gene sequence: CDR1 SGHDT, CDR2 YYEEEE.

This clonotype was detected ten times or more. The chain carries TRBV5-1 and TRBJ1-1; no firm D call. This CDR3 has 16 amino acids. Germline loops: CDR1 SGHRS, CDR2 YFSETQ. V lost 0 bases, J lost 0 bases, and 12 bases lay in between. The CDR3 loop reads CASSLEGHVMNTEAFF. In nucleotides, the CDR3 is TGCGCCAGCAGCTTGGAAGGGCACGTAATGAACACTGAAGCTTTCTTT.

In this sample, this clonotype turned up a few times. The chain has TRBV24-1 and TRBJ1-2; D might be TRBD1 (5 bases). The CDR3 runs to 14 residues. Trimming pared 0 bases from V and 3 bases from J, leaving 7 bases between. Per the germline V gene, CDR1 is KGHDR and CDR2 is SFDVKD. CDR3 nucleotide sequence: TGTGCCACCAGTGATTTGGGGGGGGACTATGGCTACACCTTC. Translation gives CATSDLGGDYGYTF.

This chain connects TRBV6-5 to TRBJ2-7; no firm D call. The length of the CDR3 is 13 residues. V was trimmed by 2 bases and J by 5 bases, leaving 10 bases between them. Per germline, CDR1 MNHEY and CDR2 SVGAGI. The CDR3 bases are TGTGCCAGCAGTTACGTCTTGGGCAACGAGCAGTACTTC. Protein: CASSYVLGNEQYF.

The table lists this clonotype with many counts. The gene calls are TRBV28 and TRBJ2-3, with TRBD2 matching over 7 bases. The junction had 10 bases not matched to a gene; V was cut back by 10 bases and J by 0 bases. The CDR3 extends over 15 amino acids. Germline V gene data show CDR1 as MDHEN and CDR2 as SYDVKM. CDR3 nucleotide sequence: TGTGCCACGATTTGGGGGGGGACTAGCACAGATACGCAGTATTTT. Amino acid sequence: CATIWGGTSTDTQYF.

This clonotype was seen at least ten times. The chain recombines TRBV12-3 or TRBV12-4 with TRBJ1-1; a weak D match, TRBD1 (5 bases). The CDR3 has 14 residues. The ends were cut back, 2 bases at V and 1 base at J, with 8 bases in the middle. CDR3 sequence reads: CASSLWGSNTEAFF. The CDR3 DNA is TGTGCCAGCAGTTTATGGGGCTCGAACACTGAAGCTTTCTTT.

V and J are TRBV3-1 and TRBJ1-1, with D possibly matching TRBD1 (5 bases). The CDR3 is 15 residues long. The germline gives CDR1 LGHDT, CDR2 YNNKEL (reference sequence). The V and J ends lost 0 bases and 7 bases respectively, with 15 bases between them. This CDR3 is CASSQEGAGHIEAFF. The CDR3 coding sequence is TGTGCCAGCAGCCAAGAAGGGGCGGGCCACATTGAAGCTTTCTTT.

The rearrangement links TRBV18 to TRBJ1-5, with D unresolved. CDR1 is KGHSH, CDR2 LQKENI, per germline. The CDR3 runs 15 residues. The germline V and J ends were trimmed by 3 bases and 0 bases, with 9 bases remaining between them. The CDR3 protein is CASSPSTNSNQPQHF. As DNA, the CDR3 is TGTGCCAGCTCACCGTCAACAAATAGCAATCAGCCCCAGCATTTT.

The sample holds many counts of this clonotype. The gene calls are TRBV4-3 and TRBJ2-1; 7 bases are shared with TRBD2. CDR1 is LGHNA and CDR2 is YSLEER in the germline V gene. Trimming took 4 bases from V and 6 from J; bases not matched to a gene: 6. The CDR3 length is 14 residues. The CDR3 reads CASSLWTSANEQFF. The CDR3 nucleotides read TGCGCCAGCAGCCTATGGACTAGTGCCAATGAGCAGTTCTTC.

This clonotype has more than one count but fewer than ten. The chain employs TRBV24-1 and TRBJ1-5; weak D call: TRBD1 (6 bases). Trimming removed 5 bases at V and 6 bases at J, with 10 bases between. The CDR3 loop spans 13 amino acids. Germline values: CDR1 KGHDR, CDR2 SFDVKD. CDR3 amino acids: CATSVRGSQPQHF. CDR3 bases: TGTGCCACCAGTGTCAGGGGTTCTCAGCCCCAGCATTTT.

The chain has TRBV2 and TRBJ2-5; 13 bases are shared with TRBD2. The V gene end was trimmed by 3 bases and the J gene end by 2 bases; junction bases not matched to a gene: 3. CDR3 length: 16 amino acids. Germline loops: CDR1 SNHLY, CDR2 FYNNEI. The CDR3: CASSDLLAGGQETQYF. CDR3 nucleotide sequence: TGTGCCAGCAGTGACCTACTAGCGGGGGGGCAAGAGACCCAGTACTTC.

This clonotype was picked up many times. The rearrangement uses TRBV20-1 and TRBJ2-3; D is undetermined. Germline V gene sequence: CDR1 DFQATT, CDR2 SNEGSKA (reference sequence). Trimming cost V 0 bases and J 6 bases, with 10 bases left between them. The CDR3 extends over 13 amino acids. The CDR3, as DNA: TGCAGTGCTAGAGATCCTGTGGTTGATACGCAGTATTTT. Translated, it gives CSARDPVVDTQYF.